What follows are 6 T cell receptor beta chains derived from one specimen sequenced in a study of Ad26.COV2.S vaccination and SARS-CoV-2 variants. The treatment denotes: around 19 received Ad26.COV2.S at low or high dose, single or two shots; about 5 received placebo; per-sample allocation not given. Vaccine and placebo recipients were sampled on day 63 after the first injection. Sequencing was performed with immunoSEQ multiplex PCR; in TCRdb, only in-frame clones are kept and a portion is missing. The sample has 350,000 to 450,000 clones; roughly 90% are singletons. This material consisted of peripheral blood, taken in a trial of Ad26.COV2.S vaccine versus placebo. These receptors originate from a person between 18 and 65 years old who received the Ad26.COV2.S COVID-19 vaccine or a placebo.

The chain has TRBV29-1 and TRBJ2-3; no clear D gene. Germline V CDR1 and CDR2: SQVTM, ANQGSEA. The CDR3 spans 13 residues. Trimming took 5 bases from V and 0 from J, leaving 9 bases between them. CDR3 protein: CSVYGGSTDTQYF. The CDR3 coding sequence is TGCAGCGTTTACGGCGGTAGCACAGATACGCAGTATTTT.

The rearrangement uses TRBV7-8 and TRBJ2-5; the match to TRBD2 covers 9 bases. This CDR3 region has 16 residues. CDR1 SGHVS and CDR2 FQNEAQ come from the germline V gene. V dropped 3 bases and J dropped 1; count of bases not matched to a gene: 6. CDR3 residues: CASSFIAGAAQETQYF. For the CDR3, the DNA is TGTGCCAGCAGCTTCATAGCGGGGGCCGCCCAAGAGACCCAGTACTTC.

In its sample, this clone was seen once. The chain couples TRBV15 to TRBJ2-5; D gene uncertain. Germline V gives CDR1 LNHNV, CDR2 YYDKDF (reference sequence). This CDR3 spans 14 amino acids. The V end was cut by 1 base, the J end by 5 bases, with 11 bases between. Here the CDR3 DNA reads TGTGCCACCAGCAGAGTGAACCAACGCGAGACCCAGTACTTC. Translating gives CATSRVNQRETQYF.

The chain carries TRBV19 and TRBJ1-5; D is unresolved. Germline-derived CDR1 and CDR2 are LNHDA and SQIVND (reference sequence). The CDR3 runs to 16 residues. V was trimmed by 0 bases and J by 0 bases, leaving 9 bases between them. CDR3 coding DNA: TGTGCCAGTAGTATAGACGACCGGTATAGCAATCAGCCCCAGCATTTT. Its translation is CASSIDDRYSNQPQHF.

This clone was found once. The V gene is TRBV3-1 (or the pseudogene TRBV3-2), the J gene TRBJ2-4, with D perhaps given as TRBD1 or TRBD2 (5 bases each). V was clipped by 7 bases and J by 2 bases, with 15 bases between them. CDR1 LGHDT and CDR2 YNNKEL come from the germline V gene (reference sequence). There are 15 residues in the CDR3. CDR3 sequence reads: CASIRDRVTKNIQYF. The CDR3 DNA sequence: TGTGCCAGCATCCGGGACCGGGTGACCAAAAACATTCAGTACTTC.

The J gene is TRBJ2-1, the V gene TRBV25-1; D possibly corresponds to TRBD2 (6 bases). The CDR3 length is 16 residues. Trimming took 1 base from V and 5 from J, leaving 15 bases between them. Germline V CDR1 and CDR2: MGHDK, SYGVNS. The CDR3 DNA reads as TGTGCCAGCAGTGAATTGTGGCAGGCGGGGCACAATGAGCAGTTCTTC. Translating it yields CASSELWQAGHNEQFF. The whole variable domain, filled in from reference TRBV25-1 and TRBJ2-1, reads EADIYQTPRYLVIGTGKKITLECSQTMGHDKMYWYQQDPGMELHLIHYSYGVNSTEKGDLSSESTVSRIRTEHFPLTLESARPSHTSQYLCASSELWQAGHNEQFFGPGTRLTVL.